This T cell receptor (beta chain) was retrieved from a study of blood T cells in healthy people across ages. The study, taken as a whole, reports: The study regarded diversity estimates from one million T cells as underestimates. Unknown CMV status may confound age-related changes in expanded clones.

The CDR3 extends over 12 amino acids. CDR1 and CDR2 from the germline V gene are MDHEN and SYDVKM. V was cut by 7 bases and J by 5 bases, with 9 bases left in between. As regards this clonotype: Its specificity is unknown.

PCR was performed a second time for 7 to 11 cycles using a sample-barcoded 5' primer and a J-beta primer mix. TCRdb itself ran the 5' RACE reads through MiXCR, one entry per CDR3 protein. The sample includes about 800,000 distinct CDR3 sequences, 55% to 75% of them seen just once. This clonotype was sampled from a man aged 30 to 45 in good health. The sample was blood. This chain joins TRBV28 and TRBJ1-5; unclear D gene. The CDR3 nucleotides are TGTGCCAGCACCCAACACCATCAGCCCCAGCATTTT. Residues: CASTQHHQPQHF.